This T cell receptor (beta chain) came from a study of T cell repertoires in cytomegalovirus infection. Across the study: An indication of both CMV infection and matching HLA type came from public TCR beta signatures. General study findings and limits: Dominant in the ex vivo response were TCR beta clonotypes restricted by HLA-C and specific for CMV. Frequencies of public TCR beta families were cumulated, and this identified carriers of CMV plus the relevant HLA.

V dropped 5 bases and J dropped 4 bases, with 17 bases sitting between them. The germline CDR1 and CDR2 sequences are WNHNN and SYGVQD (reference sequence). This CDR3 has 15 amino acids. MiXCR, run by TCRdb on the reads, gives a single entry per CDR3 protein. The sample holds fewer than 550,000 distinct CDR3 sequences, more than 25% seen once. Points on this clonotype: The antigen remains undetermined.

The rearrangement joins TRBV10-1 to TRBJ2-5; perhaps D is TRBD1 or TRBD2 (6 bases each). Sequences were obtained from PBMCs. The receptor's source is a human donor in good health (CMV status not recorded). Some clones in this sample may be carry-over from other donors' samples. CDR3 sequence (DNA): TGCGCCAGCAGTCCGTCGGGGGCGCCCCGAGAGACCCAGTACTTC. Its translation is CASSPSGAPRETQYF.